The clone carrying this T cell receptor (beta chain) occurred a few times. Its cognate antigen is unknown. Unmatched junction bases numbered 4, after V lost 5 bases and J lost 0 bases. Germline CDR1 and CDR2: SGHVS and FQNEAQ. The CDR3 covers 14 residues. This record comes from a study of T cell repertoires in cytomegalovirus infection. Overall study context: The public TCR beta signatures pointed to both CMV infection and matching HLA type.

The study's findings and limits: Carriers of CMV plus the relevant HLA were identified by cumulative public TCR beta family frequency. CMV-specific HLA-C-restricted TCR beta clonotypes dominated the ex vivo response.

Each CDR3 protein is one row after TCRdb ran MiXCR on the reads. The data contain approximately 500,000 distinct CDR3 sequences, 26% of them singletons. The sequencing input was PBMCs. This clonotype originated in a human donor in good health (CMV status not recorded). Some clones in this sample may be carry-over from other donors' samples. V gene TRBV7-8 combines with J gene TRBJ2-7, with TRBD1 matching over 7 bases. CDR3 DNA sequence: TGTGCCAGCAGCGGACAGGAGAACTCCTACGAGCAGTACTTC. Translating gives CASSGQENSYEQYF.